The present T cell receptor beta chain was sequenced within a study of T cells in Graves' hyperthyroidism and ophthalmopathy. The CDR3 is 16 amino acids. The germline V gene encodes CDR1 MNHEY and CDR2 SMNVEV (reference sequence). With V trimmed by 2 bases and J by 5 bases, 3 bases remained unmatched. An absence of ophthalmopathy progression within 18 months meant stable Graves' hyperthyroidism. Hyperthyroidism had been newly diagnosed in patients aged 18 to 65, and its duration was under 2 months. Broader study findings: Ophthalmopathy and stable hyperthyroidism were told apart by a 13 V-J model.

Amplification targeted TCR beta CDR3 regions from RNA transcripts. An initial round of RT-PCR targeting the TCR CDR3 relied on the HTBI primer set. Via MiXCR, TCRdb re-called the multiplex PCR reads, giving one row per CDR3 protein. The sample has approximately 640,000 distinct CDR3 sequences; around 16% are singletons. This clonotype appeared many times. Its target is unknown. The chain is built from TRBV27 and TRBJ2-1, with TRBD2 matching 13 bases. This clonotype was sampled from a woman aged 25 to 39 with Graves' hyperthyroidism. The source material was blood. The CDR3 loop is CASSLVGTSGDNEQFF. The CDR3, as DNA: TGTGCCAGCAGTTTAGTTGGGACTAGCGGGGACAATGAGCAGTTCTTC.